This T cell receptor beta chain appears in the sequencing data of a study of blood T cell repertoires in COVID-19. Study background: Both acute and convalescent COVID-19 samples were obtained from the United States, Italy and Spain.

Some clones are missing from TCRdb's copy, which holds only in-frame ones; the method was immunoSEQ multiplex PCR. The table lists 150,000 to 170,000 clones, about 73% of them singletons. The length of the CDR3 is 15 residues. Trimming cost V 1 base and J 4 bases; bases outside gene matches: 6. Germline V gene data show CDR1 as LNHDA and CDR2 as SQIVND (reference sequence). The rearrangement uses TRBV19 and TRBJ1-1; 7 nucleotides align to TRBD1. The TCR was taken from a man at least 80 years old with acute or convalescent COVID-19. The sequenced material came from peripheral blood. The CDR3, as DNA: TGTGCCAGTAGTATAGCAGGGGCAGGGGGCACTGAAGCTTTCTTT. Protein sequence: CASSIAGAGGTEAFF.